Many counts were recorded for the clone carrying this T cell receptor beta chain. The antigen remains undetermined. The record originates from a study of neurological immune-mediated disorders. General observations from the study: Patients with HTLV-1-associated myelopathy showed the most TCR clonal expansion. Those with multiple sclerosis showed the least, falling below healthy controls. None of the CDR3 amino acid sequences of expanded clones recurred across subjects, suggesting private repertoires in all groups.

A 10-nucleotide random UMI tagged transcripts in template-switch 5'RACE cDNA synthesis. Every sequencing run produced over 180 million TCR-beta sequences that came from 15-18 subjects. A single record per CDR3 protein comes from TCRdb applying MiXCR to the 5' RACE reads. The sample has around 25,000 distinct CDR3 sequences; 13% are singletons. CDR3 length: 15 residues. The J segment lost 2 bases and the V segment lost 2 bases, leaving 4 bases of the junction unmatched. From germline, CDR1 is DFQATT and CDR2 SNEGSKA (reference sequence). This clonotype was sampled from a woman aged 40 to 50 with HTLV-1-associated myelopathy (HAM/TSP). The chain employs TRBV20-1 and TRBJ1-2; 11 nucleotides agree with TRBD1. Sequenced input: PBMCs. Here the CDR3 DNA reads TGCAGTGCTAGACCGGGGACAGGGGGAAACTATGGCTACACCTTC. Protein product: CSARPGTGGNYGYTF.